A single sample gave rise to the 4 T cell receptor beta chains below, sequenced in a study of somatic mutations in cytotoxic T cells in rheumatoid arthritis. Measured with immunoSEQ multiplex PCR; TCRdb has only the in-frame clones, and not every one. The sample holds around 5,900 clones, roughly 80% seen once. The sequenced material came from CD8+ T cells sorted from blood. The receptors here all came from a woman aged 45-65 years with rheumatoid arthritis.

The V call is TRBV9, the J call TRBJ2-1; D call uncertain. V was clipped by 4 bases and J by 2 bases, with 16 bases between them. This CDR3 spans 16 amino acids. The V gene's germline CDR1 is SGDLS and CDR2 YYNGEE. CDR3 bases: TGTGCCAGCAGCCGTTCCTTAGTAACCCCCTACAATGAGCAGTTCTTC. Its translation: CASSRSLVTPYNEQFF.

J is TRBJ2-1 and V is TRBV19, with D possibly matching TRBD2 (5 bases). Germline lookup yields CDR1 LNHDA and CDR2 SQIVND (reference sequence). The V end was cut by 5 bases, the J end by 7 bases, with 15 bases between. The CDR3 is 14 residues long. The CDR3 region has the DNA TGTGCCAGTAGTCTAGCCCTGATTACAAATGAGCAGTTCTTC. Amino acid sequence: CASSLALITNEQFF. Supplemented by reference TRBV19 and TRBJ2-1, the full variable domain reads DGGITQSPKYLFRKEGQNVTLSCEQNLNHDAMYWYRQDPGQGLRLIYYSQIVNDFQKGDIAEGYSVSREKKESFPLTVTSAQKNPTAFYLCASSLALITNEQFFGPGTRLTVL.

In its sample, this clone ranks as large. This CDR3 is also generated by other DNA sequences in the sample. DNA for the CDR3: TGTGCCAGCAGCGGTGAGGACAGCTCCTACGAGCAGTACTTC. It translates to CASSGEDSSYEQYF. The rearrangement links TRBV9 to TRBJ2-7; D may be TRBD1 (6 bases). Looked up from germline, CDR1 is SGDLS and CDR2 is YYNGEE. V was shortened by 3 bases and J by 0 bases, with 10 bases between the two germline ends. CDR3 size: 14 residues.

In its sample, this clone ranks as medium-sized. The chain is built from TRBV6-1 and TRBJ1-4; D might be TRBD1 (5 bases). This CDR3 has 17 amino acids. CDR1 is MNHNS and CDR2 is SASEGT in the germline V gene. V lost 1 base to trimming and J lost 4 bases, with 16 bases between them. The CDR3 loop reads CASSEEWGGDYNEKLFF. The CDR3 region has the DNA TGTGCCAGCAGTGAAGAGTGGGGGGGGGACTATAATGAAAAACTGTTTTTT.